This T cell receptor (beta chain) was sequenced during a study of blood T cell repertoires in COVID-19. Study details: COVID-19 samples from acute and convalescent phases originated in the United States, Italy and Spain. Sources were T cells, B-cell-depleted T cells, or PBMCs; the material itself was cDNA or gDNA.

Germline-derived CDR1 and CDR2 are SGHRS and YFSETQ. Trimming took 0 bases from V and 3 from J; bases not matched to a gene: 5. CDR3 length equals 15 residues. Original handling: Reference gene primer amplification gave nucleated cell count estimates. Sequencing used immunoSEQ multiplex PCR; TCRdb keeps in-frame clones, though not all of them. That table is the source of V, J and clone size, and D and trimming were worked out from the DNA. The table shows hundreds of thousands of clones, with roughly nine tenths occurring only once. The origin of this receptor is a man in his forties with acute or convalescent COVID-19. The chain has TRBV5-1 and TRBJ2-7; 8 bases agree with TRBD2. The source material was peripheral blood. The CDR3 protein is CASSLVSGSYYEQYF. CDR3 DNA sequence: TGCGCCAGCAGCTTGGTAAGCGGGAGCTACTACGAGCAGTACTTC.